This entry lists 21 T cell receptor beta chains sequenced from one sample in a study of tumor and adjacent non-tumor tissue in lung cancer. TCRbeta libraries were built with three rounds of nested PCR, modified from ARM-PCR. TCRdb re-called the multiplex PCR reads with MiXCR, one entry per CDR3 protein. The profile shows roughly 69,000 distinct CDR3 sequences, roughly 77% of them singletons. This sample's RNA came from whole unsorted tissue. More than 3 cm separated this lung sample from the edge of the tumor. Material for sequencing was distant non-tumor lung tissue. These receptors were taken from a man aged 55 to 70 with non-small cell lung cancer.

Regarding this clonotype: The junction and the germline gene differ at one end; a read error may be behind it. This chain joins TRBV6-5 and TRBJ1-2; no reliable D call. The germline V gene encodes CDR1 MNHEY and CDR2 SVGAGI. CDR3 size: 15 residues. Here the CDR3 DNA reads TGTTCCAGCATTTACGAGGCTTGGCCGATTGGTGGCTACACCTTC. It is translated as CSSIYEAWPIGGYTF.

This clonotype was found many times. The rearrangement uses TRBV6-1 and TRBJ2-3, with D possibly matching TRBD2 (6 bases). The CDR3 loop spans 15 amino acids. The ends were cut back, 3 bases at V and 3 bases at J, with 13 bases in the middle. CDR1 MNHNS and CDR2 SASEGT come from the germline V gene. The CDR3 DNA reads TGTGCCAGCAGTGAGAGTGGCGGGAATACAGATACGCAGTATTTT. Translated, it gives CASSESGGNTDTQYF.

As for this clonotype: An end of the junction differs from the germline gene, which may be a read error. This chain connects TRBV28 to TRBJ1-1; possibly TRBD1 for D (5 bases). The CDR3 has 15 residues. Germline CDR1 and CDR2: MDHEN and SYDVKM. CDR3 sequence reads: CASSFRGWGNTEAVF. In nucleotides, the CDR3 is TGTGCCAGCAGTTTTAGAGGGTGGGGGAACACTGAAGCTGTCTTT.

A note on this clonotype: This could be a read error, since a much larger clone is one nucleotide away. V usage is TRBV11-2 and J usage is TRBJ2-7, with D unclear. The CDR3 loop spans 11 amino acids. Germline values: CDR1 SGHAT, CDR2 FQNNGV. V lost 8 bases to trimming and J lost 2 bases, with 7 bases between them. The CDR3 is CASGPTYEQYF. CDR3 DNA sequence: TGTGCCAGCGGGCCAACCTACGAGCAGTACTTC.

Comment on this clonotype: The germline gene is not matched at one end of the junction; a read error may be the cause. V gene TRBV29-1 combines with J gene TRBJ1-2; D possibly corresponds to TRBD1 (5 bases). This CDR3 comprises 11 residues. The V gene's germline CDR1 is SQVTM and CDR2 ANQGSEA. In DNA, the CDR3 is TGCAGCGTTAAGGAGAGGGGCGGCTATATCTTC. This encodes CSVKERGGYIF. Using reference TRBV29-1 and TRBJ1-2 for the parts outside the CDR3, the full variable domain is SAVISQKPSRDICQRGTSLTIQCQVDSQVTMMFWYRQQPGQSLTLIATANQGSEATYESGFVIDKFPISRPNLTFSTLTVSNMSPEDSSIYLCSVKERGGYIFGSGTRLTVV.

This clonotype was observed once. The final CDR3 position lacks the conserved phenylalanine or tryptophan, pointing to a likely read error. The V and J genes are TRBV29-1 and TRBJ2-1; 9 nucleotides line up with TRBD1. Germline V gene lookup returns CDR1 SQVTM and CDR2 ANQGSEA. CDR3 length: 16 amino acids. This CDR3 is CSVEVPAGTGFNEQFL. CDR3 bases: TGCAGTGTTGAAGTCCCGGCCGGGACAGGGTTCAATGAGCAGTTCTTA.

In this sample, this clonotype turned up once. This chain connects TRBV11-2 to TRBJ1-5, with D hard to call. The CDR3 has 12 residues. Germline values: CDR1 SGHAT, CDR2 FQNNGV. Trimming stripped 1 base from V and 6 bases from J, with 4 bases between. CDR3 DNA: TGTGCCAGCAGCTTAGTGGGTCAGCCCCAGCATTTT. Protein sequence: CASSLVGQPQHF.

This clonotype was recorded only once. The chain joins TRBV29-1 to TRBJ2-5; D possibly corresponds to TRBD1 (5 bases). With 2 bases removed from V and 4 bases from J, the gap between germline ends came to 11 bases. The CDR3 totals 13 residues. Germline V lookup: CDR1 SQVTM, CDR2 ANQGSEA. The CDR3 region is CSVETGERETQYF. The CDR3 DNA reads TGCAGCGTTGAAACAGGTGAGCGAGAGACCCAGTACTTC.

Comments on this clonotype: Compared with germline, one end of the junction differs, possibly owing to a read error. The chain combines TRBV11-1 with TRBJ2-5; D is uncertain. The CDR3 loop spans 14 amino acids. Germline loops: CDR1 SGHAT, CDR2 FQDESV (reference sequence). The CDR3, as DNA: TGTGCCAGCAACAAAGACACATACCAAGGGACCCAGTACTTC. Translating gives CASNKDTYQGTQYF.

Turning to this clonotype: A read error may account for a junction end that differs from germline. The chain combines TRBV12-3 or TRBV12-4 with TRBJ1-5; perhaps TRBD1 as D (5 bases). The CDR3 spans 16 residues. CDR3 region: CAGSPPDKYSSQPQHF. In DNA, the CDR3 is TGTGCCGGTAGCCCGCCGGACAAATATAGCAGTCAGCCCCAGCATTTT.

This clonotype has a count of ten or more. V usage is TRBV4-1 and J usage is TRBJ2-5, with no clear D. Per germline, CDR1 MGHRA and CDR2 YSYEKL. The CDR3 runs 15 residues. V lost 1 base to trimming and J lost 1 base, with 10 bases between them. The CDR3 nucleotides are TGCGCCAGCAGCCAAGGCCACTATTCCCAAGAGACCCAGTACTTC. Translation: CASSQGHYSQETQYF.

The gene calls are TRBV20-1 and TRBJ2-1; D remains unclear. The CDR3 is 18 amino acids. Trimming stripped 0 bases from V and 4 bases from J, with 22 bases between. Germline loops: CDR1 DFQATT, CDR2 SNEGSKA (reference sequence). The CDR3 region has the DNA TGCAGTGCTAGAGATCACACGGGTAGTGGAGAAAATTACAATGAGCAGTTCTTC. Its protein product is CSARDHTGSGENYNEQFF.

A word on this clonotype: The CDR3 end shows no conserved phenylalanine or tryptophan, and so a read error is likely. The V and J genes are TRBV4-1 and TRBJ2-1; 13 bases line up with TRBD2. This CDR3 spans 16 amino acids. Germline V gene lookup returns CDR1 MGHRA and CDR2 YSYEKL. The V and J ends lost 5 bases and 9 bases, in that order; junction bases with no gene match: 10. CDR3 protein: CASSDLLAGGPCEQFL. The CDR3, as DNA: TGCGCCAGCAGCGACTTACTAGCGGGAGGGCCGTGTGAGCAGTTCTTA.

This chain uses TRBV5-5 with TRBJ2-7; D is unclear. Germline V gene lookup returns CDR1 SGHKS and CDR2 YYEKEE (reference sequence). V lost 7 bases and J 2 bases, leaving 22 bases between the germline ends. CDR3 length equals 16 residues. DNA of the CDR3: TGTGCCAGCTGCAAAAATCCGGAACTAACCACCTACGAGCAGTACTTC. Translated: CASCKNPELTTYEQYF.

This clonotype was seen a single time. One end of the junction fails to match germline, which may point to a read error. The V and J genes are TRBV14 and TRBJ2-7; no firm D call. This CDR3 spans 12 amino acids. CDR1 and CDR2 (germline): SGHDN, FVKESK. The CDR3 reads CASGQGYYDQYF. CDR3 bases: TGTGCCAGCGGCCAAGGTTACTACGATCAGTACTTC.

With regard to this clonotype: One end of the junction is discordant with germline, which a read error may explain. V usage is TRBV11-1 and J usage is TRBJ2-1; 7 bases align to TRBD2. Germline CDR1 SGHAT, CDR2 FQDESV (reference sequence). This CDR3 spans 14 amino acids. The CDR3 DNA reads as TGTGTCAGCGAGAGGTGGGAGGGCAGTGGTGAGCAATTCTTC. It specifies CVSERWEGSGEQFF.

This clonotype showed up many times. The rearrangement uses TRBV6-5 and TRBJ2-1, with 10 bases that match TRBD2. CDR3 size: 20 residues. V lost 0 bases, J lost 0 bases, and 11 bases stayed unmatched. Germline assignment: CDR1 MNHEY and CDR2 SVGAGI. CDR3 amino acids: CASSYSALAGTLSSYNEQFF. In DNA, the CDR3 is TGTGCCAGCAGTTACTCGGCACTAGCGGGAACCCTGAGCTCCTACAATGAGCAGTTCTTC.

The chain is built from TRBV5-4 and TRBJ2-7, with 7 bases matching TRBD2. This CDR3 spans 16 amino acids. J gave up 3 bases and V 5 bases, and 14 bases lay outside the gene matches. The germline CDR1 and CDR2 sequences are SGHNT and YYREEE (reference sequence). CDR3 in amino acids: CASSSRGGRAYYEQYF. The CDR3 DNA reads TGTGCCAGCAGTTCAAGAGGAGGGAGGGCCTACTACGAGCAGTACTTC.

This clonotype came up a few times. This could be a read error, since a much larger clone is one nucleotide away. The chain couples TRBV10-3 to TRBJ2-1, with TRBD2 matching 10 bases. V lost 0 bases to trimming and J lost 7 bases; unmatched junction nucleotides: 9. Germline loops: CDR1 ENHRY, CDR2 SYGVKD. The CDR3 extends over 17 amino acids. Written as DNA, the CDR3 is TGTGCCATCAGTGAGTCGACACCGGGACTAGCGTGGAATGAGCAGTTCTTC. It yields the protein CAISESTPGLAWNEQFF.

This clonotype was picked up one time. Since a much larger clone is just one base distant, this may be a read error. V gene TRBV20-1 combines with J gene TRBJ2-5; 8 bases fit TRBD1. Germline V gene lookup returns CDR1 DFQATT and CDR2 SNEGSKA (reference sequence). This CDR3 has 14 amino acids. V shed 4 bases, J shed 7 bases, and the junction held 11 bases outside the gene matches. CDR3 DNA sequence: TGCAGTGCTAAGCGGACGACAGGGGATGGGACCCAGTACTTC. Its protein is CSAKRTTGDGTQYF.

Notes on this clonotype: Its ends do not fully match the called genes, so a read error is possible. The chain is built from TRBV6-6 and TRBJ2-3; no definite D call. This CDR3 contains 15 residues. Germline V gene sequence: CDR1 MNHNY, CDR2 SVGAGI (reference sequence). In DNA, the CDR3 is TGTGCCAGCAGTTACTCGAGACCTGGGCAAGATACCCAGTATTTT. Its translation: CASSYSRPGQDTQYF.